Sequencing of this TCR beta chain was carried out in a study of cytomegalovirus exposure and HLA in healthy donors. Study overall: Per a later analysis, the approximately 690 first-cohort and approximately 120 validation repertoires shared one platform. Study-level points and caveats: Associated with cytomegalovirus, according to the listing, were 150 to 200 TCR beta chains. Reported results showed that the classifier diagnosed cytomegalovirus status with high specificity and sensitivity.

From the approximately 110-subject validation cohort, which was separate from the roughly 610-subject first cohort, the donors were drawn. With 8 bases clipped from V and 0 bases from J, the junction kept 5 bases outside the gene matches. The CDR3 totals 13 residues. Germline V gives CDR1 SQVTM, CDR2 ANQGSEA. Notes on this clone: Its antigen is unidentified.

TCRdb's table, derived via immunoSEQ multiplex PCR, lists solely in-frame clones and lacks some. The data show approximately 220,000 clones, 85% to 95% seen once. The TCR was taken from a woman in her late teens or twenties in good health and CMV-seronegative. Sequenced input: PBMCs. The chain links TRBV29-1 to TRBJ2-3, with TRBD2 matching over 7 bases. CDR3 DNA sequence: TGCAGCACAACTAGCGAGAGCACAGATACGCAGTATTTT. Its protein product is CSTTSESTDTQYF.